The rows below give T cell receptor beta chains drawn from one sample of a study of vaccination effects on CD4 cells after COVID-19. The method was immunoSEQ multiplex PCR; TCRdb's version includes in-frame clones alone and lacks a portion of them. The sample includes 25,000 to 30,000 clones, around 75% of them seen just once. For these receptors, no antigen is known. Here the sequenced sample was CD4+ T cells from PBMCs cultured with SARS-CoV-2 spike peptides, taken before COVID-19 vaccination. These receptors came from a human donor who received a COVID-19 vaccine. Each CDR3 is given with its conserved first and last residue. D genes are given only for firm matches. Only some rows state a clone size, as once, few, many or a class for expanded clones.

d_gene	j_gene	v_gene	abundance	CDR3aa	CDR3nt
TRBD2	TRBJ2-1	TRBV6-6	.	CASSFGLAAFFSSYNEQFF	TGTGCCAGCAGCTTCGGACTAGCGGCTTTCTTCAGCTCCTACAATGAGCAGTTCTTC
.	TRBJ1-1	TRBV3-1/TRBV3-2	.	CASSQPTGGAFF	TGTGCCAGCAGCCAGCCCACAGGTGGGGCTTTCTTT
.	TRBJ2-1	TRBV14	.	CASSQAALSNEQFF	TGTGCCAGCAGCCAAGCGGCACTAAGCAATGAGCAGTTCTTC
.	TRBJ2-7	TRBV29-1	.	CSVEDRLPPYYEQYF	TGCAGCGTTGAAGATAGACTCCCGCCATACTACGAGCAGTACTTC
.	TRBJ1-2	TRBV30	.	CAWSVRRRGGYTF	TGTGCCTGGAGTGTAAGGAGGCGGGGTGGCTACACCTTC
.	TRBJ2-1	TRBV4-2	.	CASSLGERVDEQFF	TGTGCCAGCAGCCTGGGGGAGAGGGTCGATGAGCAGTTCTTC
TRBD1	TRBJ2-1	TRBV19	.	CASTLNPRTGYNEQFF	TGTGCCAGTACCCTCAACCCCCGGACAGGTTACAATGAGCAGTTCTTC
TRBD2	TRBJ2-4	TRBV10-3	.	CAISESSIASGGFPYF	TGTGCCATCAGTGAGTCGAGCATCGCTAGCGGGGGATTTCCGTACTTC
.	TRBJ2-1	TRBV24-1	.	CATSVLGNEQFF	TGTGCCACCAGTGTTCTGGGGAATGAGCAGTTCTTC
.	TRBJ1-5	TRBV19	.	CASKTPGRPNQPQHF	TGTGCCAGTAAGACGCCGGGACGGCCAAATCAGCCCCAGCATTTT
TRBD1	TRBJ2-6	TRBV5-6	.	CASSFTGAGANVLTF	TGTGCCAGCAGCTTTACAGGGGCTGGGGCCAACGTCCTGACTTTC
TRBD1	TRBJ1-4	TRBV9	.	CASSLTGTANEKLFF	TGTGCCAGCAGCCTAACAGGGACAGCTAATGAAAAACTGTTTTTT
.	TRBJ1-6	TRBV10-2	.	CASRGQNSPLHF	TGCGCCAGCAGAGGGCAGAATTCACCCCTCCACTTT
.	TRBJ2-2	TRBV27	.	CASRSKGTAIITGELFF	TGTGCCAGCAGATCTAAGGGGACCGCTATCATCACCGGGGAGCTGTTTTTT
.	TRBJ2-3	TRBV7-2	once	CASSSNRATDTQYF	TGTGCCAGCAGCTCGAACAGGGCCACAGATACGCAGTATTTT
.	TRBJ1-4	TRBV6-6	.	CASSYFGDGSNEKLFF	TGTGCCAGCAGTTACTTTGGGGATGGGTCTAATGAAAAACTGTTTTTT
.	TRBJ1-1	TRBV12-3/TRBV12-4	.	CASSLRGRTEAFF	TGTGCCAGCAGTTTAAGGGGGAGGACTGAAGCTTTCTTT
.	TRBJ1-5	TRBV6-2/TRBV6-3	few	CASSNNQPQHF	TGTGCCAGCAGCAACAATCAGCCCCAGCATTTT
.	TRBJ2-3	TRBV3-1/TRBV3-2	.	CASSRRLAWGTDTQYF	TGTGCCAGCAGCCGGCGACTTGCATGGGGCACAGATACGCAGTATTTT
TRBD1	TRBJ1-5	TRBV10-3	.	CAISEFQTDRDRQPQHF	TGTGCCATCAGTGAGTTTCAGACCGACAGGGATCGCCAGCCCCAGCATTTT
.	TRBJ2-7	TRBV11-2	.	CASSLDTSRQAYEQYF	TGTGCCAGCAGCTTAGATACATCTAGACAGGCCTACGAGCAGTACTTC
.	TRBJ2-1	TRBV6-5	.	CASGGQGFYNEQFF	TGTGCCAGCGGGGGGCAGGGATTTTACAATGAGCAGTTCTTC
TRBD2	TRBJ2-5	TRBV29-1	.	CSTRTSPQETQYF	TGCAGCACCCGGACTAGCCCCCAAGAGACCCAGTACTTC
.	TRBJ1-5	TRBV5-1	.	CASSIGTPGQPQHF	TGCGCCAGCAGCATCGGGACTCCTGGGCAGCCCCAGCATTTT
TRBD1	TRBJ2-3	TRBV18	.	CASSPRRLWDRVAVDTQYF	TGTGCCAGCTCACCACGCCGGTTATGGGACAGGGTCGCTGTGGATACGCAGTATTTT
TRBD2	TRBJ2-5	TRBV19	.	CASSPLQSGTSKETQYF	TGTGCCAGTAGTCCGCTCCAATCCGGGACTAGCAAAGAGACCCAGTACTTC
.	TRBJ1-6	TRBV5-8	.	CASSLKGINSPLHF	TGTGCCAGCAGCTTGAAAGGGATTAATTCACCCCTCCACTTT